These T cell receptor beta chains were read from a single sample in a study of cytomegalovirus exposure and HLA in healthy donors. The table came from immunoSEQ multiplex PCR; TCRdb's copy has only in-frame clones and leaves some out. Of approximately 160,000 clones listed, 77% are singletons. Sequenced sample: PBMCs. The receptor set was obtained from a woman aged 40 to 55 in good health and CMV-seropositive. Each CDR3 is given with its conserved first and last residue. Fields, in order: clone size, V gene, J gene, CDR3 protein. Part of the rows lack a size; the others show once, few, many or a class for expanded clones.

>few|TRBV4-2|TRBJ2-3
CASSQVTSGGAEDTQYF
>NA|TRBV5-1|TRBJ1-1
CASSLGNQGSEAFF
>NA|TRBV19|TRBJ2-2
CASSILQGQGTGELFF
>NA|TRBV7-9|TRBJ1-1
CASSLQENTEAFF
>NA|TRBV5-1|TRBJ2-1
CASSLGGAYNEQFF
>NA|TRBV29-1|TRBJ1-1
CSVDEGGGTEAFF
>once|TRBV18|TRBJ2-4
CASSAGTSGRGIQYF
>NA|TRBV7-2|TRBJ1-1
CASSLVRNTEAFF
>NA|TRBV10-3|TRBJ2-3
CAISVTGGTDTQYF
>once|TRBV18|TRBJ2-7
CASSPPSRGEQYF
>NA|TRBV19|TRBJ2-1
CASTSGGGRYNEQFF
>NA|TRBV28|TRBJ1-3
CASSIRRQGYSGNTIYF
>NA|TRBV14|TRBJ1-2
CASSPGQGISYTF
>once|TRBV7-7|TRBJ2-5
CASSPVGSQETQYF
>NA|TRBV7-2|TRBJ1-2
CASSLEGRGGYTF
>NA|TRBV2|TRBJ1-2
CASSGTGPNYGYTF
>NA|TRBV19|TRBJ2-5
CASTSGSGKETQYF
>NA|TRBV19|TRBJ2-7
CASSPLQGLNYEQYF
>NA|TRBV4-3|NA
CASSQGRSGRVSYEQYF
>NA|TRBV30|TRBJ1-5
CAWSVPGIGQPQHF